These 19 T cell receptor beta chains were sequenced from one sample in a study of T-cell memory formation after mild COVID-19. MiXCR, applied by TCRdb to the 5' RACE reads, yields one record per CDR3 protein. The repertoire has some 410,000 distinct CDR3 sequences, 20% to 25% of them found once; the top ten carry around 13%. Sequencing was done on a sample of PBMCs or a T cell subset sorted from them (not recorded which). The source is an adult woman who had mild COVID-19 (a few samples of this study predate the infection). Cell type and time point are not known.

This clonotype was counted a few times. This chain connects TRBV7-2 to TRBJ1-4; no reliable D call. The CDR3 length is 13 residues. Trimming took 2 bases from V and 5 from J, leaving 6 bases between them. Per germline, CDR1 SGHTA and CDR2 FQGNSA. The CDR3 region is CASSLQDNEKLFF. DNA of the CDR3: TGTGCCAGCAGCTTACAGGACAATGAAAAACTGTTTTTT.

This clonotype was picked up a small number of times. The chain links TRBV6-5 to TRBJ2-7; 7 bases agree with TRBD2. V gave up 5 bases and J gave up 3 bases; unmatched junction bases: 7. This CDR3 region has 14 residues. Per germline, CDR1 MNHEY and CDR2 SVGAGI. CDR3 protein: CASSLTPGGYEQYF. CDR3 nucleotide sequence: TGTGCCAGCAGTCTTACGCCGGGGGGCTACGAGCAGTACTTC.

The V gene is TRBV24-1, the J gene TRBJ2-5, with D unresolved. There are 14 residues in the CDR3. The V gene lost 0 bases and the J gene lost 5 bases, with 9 bases spanning the gap. Germline V gene sequence: CDR1 KGHDR, CDR2 SFDVKD. CDR3 in amino acids: CATSDLGHRETQYF. The CDR3 DNA is TGTGCCACCAGTGATTTGGGCCACCGGGAGACCCAGTACTTC.

This clonotype was recorded a few times. V usage is TRBV5-1 and J usage is TRBJ2-1; D perhaps matches TRBD1 (6 bases). With 2 bases removed from V and 6 bases from J, the gap between germline ends came to 15 bases. The length of the CDR3 is 15 residues. In germline, CDR1 is SGHRS, CDR2 YFSETQ. The chain's CDR3 is CASSFLSGASNEQFF. In nucleotides, the CDR3 is TGCGCCAGCAGCTTTTTATCAGGGGCGTCCAATGAGCAGTTCTTC.

This clonotype was seen only a few times. The chain couples TRBV30 to TRBJ2-3; D possibly corresponds to TRBD1 (6 bases). V was cut by 2 bases and J by 6 bases, with 12 bases left in between. The CDR3 totals 13 residues. The germline gives CDR1 GTSNPN, CDR2 SVGIG (reference sequence). CDR3 bases: TGTGCCTGGAGTCAGGGGATTCATGATACGCAGTATTTT. It translates to CAWSQGIHDTQYF. Supplemented by reference TRBV30 and TRBJ2-3, the full variable domain reads SQTIHQWPATLVQPVGSPLSLECTVEGTSNPNLYWYRQAAGRGLQLLFYSVGIGQISSEVPQNLSASRPQDRQFILSSKKLLLSDSGFYLCAWSQGIHDTQYFGPGTRLTVL.

This clonotype was observed a few times. The chain links TRBV7-9 to TRBJ2-1; possible D gene TRBD2, 6 bases. The CDR3 totals 17 residues. CDR1 SEHNR and CDR2 FQNEAQ come from the germline V gene (reference sequence). V was cut by 5 bases and J by 7 bases, with 24 bases left in between. The CDR3 DNA reads TGTGCCAGCAGCCCTTGGGGGTCGGGACTCTCGGGGAATGAGCAGTTCTTC. Translation: CASSPWGSGLSGNEQFF. Looking up the rest from reference TRBV7-9 and TRBJ2-1 gives the full variable domain: DTGVSQNPRHKITKRGQNVTFRCDPISEHNRLYWYRQTLGQGPEFLTYFQNEAQLEKSRLLSDRFSAERPKGSFSTLEIQRTEQGDSAMYLCASSPWGSGLSGNEQFFGPGTRLTVL.

The chain employs TRBV18 and TRBJ1-2; 10 bases line up with TRBD1. The CDR3 sequence is 15 residues long. CDR1 is KGHSH, CDR2 LQKENI, per germline. The junction had 10 bases not matched to a gene; V was cut back by 6 bases and J by 6 bases. The CDR3 sequence: CASSRGTGAAHGYTF. The CDR3 DNA is TGTGCCAGCTCTCGCGGGACAGGGGCTGCGCATGGCTACACCTTC.

The rearrangement uses TRBV14 and TRBJ2-3; D is unclear. With 2 bases removed from V and 1 base from J, the gap between germline ends came to 10 bases. The CDR3 has 15 amino acids. CDR1 is SGHDN, CDR2 FVKESK, per germline. This chain's CDR3 is CASSQSGVGTDTQYF. CDR3 nucleotide sequence: TGTGCCAGCAGCCAATCCGGCGTAGGCACAGATACGCAGTATTTT.

V usage is TRBV6-6 and J usage is TRBJ1-5; 8 bases are a match to TRBD1. The V and J ends lost 2 bases and 7 bases, in that order; junction bases with no gene match: 4. Germline CDR1 is MNHNY and CDR2 is SVGAGI (reference sequence). The CDR3 is made up of 14 amino acids. CDR3 loop: CASSYVQGGQPQHF. The CDR3 DNA reads TGTGCCAGCAGTTACGTACAGGGGGGACAGCCCCAGCATTTT.

This clonotype was observed a few times. The genes are TRBV6-2 or TRBV6-3 and TRBJ1-1; D unclear. Trimming removed 6 bases from V and 1 base from J, with 9 bases in between. Germline lookup yields CDR1 MNHEY and CDR2 SVGEGT. The length of the CDR3 is 13 residues. Written as DNA, the CDR3 is TGTGCCAGCAGCCACGACAAGAACACTGAAGCTTTCTTT. It is translated as CASSHDKNTEAFF.

The sample holds many counts of this clonotype. The chain employs TRBV9 and TRBJ2-1; D gene ambiguous. Looked up from germline, CDR1 is SGDLS and CDR2 is YYNGEE. The CDR3 consists of 13 residues. Between the trimmed V and J ends, which lost 0 bases and 4 bases, there was a span of 5 bases. CDR3 sequence reads: CASSVGAYNEQFF. CDR3 nucleotides: TGTGCCAGCAGCGTAGGCGCTTACAATGAGCAGTTCTTC.

The V gene is TRBV4-2, the J gene TRBJ1-5, with TRBD1 matching over 10 bases. Germline CDR1 LGHNA, CDR2 YNFKEQ. The CDR3 covers 16 residues. Germline trimming cut 3 bases from V and 5 bases from J; bases unmatched to any gene: 7. The DNA for the CDR3 is TGTGCCAGCAGCCAGGCGACAGGGGGCCTCCATCAGCCCCAGCATTTT. It is translated as CASSQATGGLHQPQHF.

This clonotype was seen a handful of times. CDR3 sequence: CASSLGPGTKNIQYF. In nucleotides, the CDR3 is TGTGCCAGCAGCTTAGGGCCAGGAACCAAAAACATTCAGTACTTC. This chain connects TRBV11-2 to TRBJ2-4; D is undetermined. With 1 base removed from V and 2 bases from J, the gap between germline ends came to 9 bases. The CDR3 contains 15 residues. Germline V gives CDR1 SGHAT, CDR2 FQNNGV.

Only a few counts were recorded for this clonotype. V and J are TRBV14 and TRBJ2-5; no definite D call. Germline V gene lookup returns CDR1 SGHDN and CDR2 FVKESK. The CDR3 length is 14 residues. Trimming pared 4 bases from V and 1 base from J, leaving 10 bases between. CDR3 sequence: CASSLRVRQETQYF. CDR3 DNA: TGTGCCAGCAGCCTTCGGGTGCGCCAAGAGACCCAGTACTTC.

The rearrangement joins TRBV27 to TRBJ2-7; TRBD2 aligns across 10 bases. Germline V gene data show CDR1 as MNHEY and CDR2 as SMNVEV (reference sequence). Trimming removed 2 bases from V and 4 bases from J; junction bases left unmatched: 11. CDR3 length: 17 amino acids. The CDR3 spells CASSLKPRTSGLYEQYF. CDR3 nucleotides: TGTGCCAGCAGTTTAAAGCCCCGGACTAGCGGACTATACGAGCAGTACTTC.

This clonotype was seen a few times. The rearrangement uses TRBV19 and TRBJ1-2; TRBD1 agrees at 9 bases. CDR3 size: 14 residues. From germline, CDR1 is LNHDA and CDR2 SQIVND (reference sequence). Trimming took 4 bases from V and 5 from J; bases not matched to a gene: 5. The DNA for the CDR3 is TGTGCCAGTAGTAAGGACAGGGGAAAGTATGGCTACACCTTC. It is translated as CASSKDRGKYGYTF.

This clonotype occurred a few times. The chain carries TRBV20-1 and TRBJ2-1, with 10 bases identical to TRBD1. J lost 8 bases, V lost 4 bases, and 11 bases had no gene match. The CDR3 covers 15 residues. CDR1 and CDR2 (germline): DFQATT, SNEGSKA (reference sequence). The CDR3 here is CSAIQADRGSDEQFF. Written as DNA, the CDR3 is TGCAGTGCTATTCAGGCGGACAGGGGGTCCGATGAGCAGTTCTTC.

V usage is TRBV5-1 and J usage is TRBJ2-3; 11 bases agree with TRBD2. The CDR3 loop spans 18 amino acids. Trimming removed 0 bases from V and 0 bases from J; junction bases left unmatched: 6. The germline V gene has CDR1 SGHRS and CDR2 YFSETQ. CDR3 in DNA: TGCGCCAGCAGCTTGGTGGCTAGCGGGGGGTCGAGCACAGATACGCAGTATTTT. This codes for CASSLVASGGSSTDTQYF.

Only a few counts were recorded for this clonotype. The chain recombines TRBV15 with TRBJ2-2; TRBD1 agrees at 9 bases. The V gene end was trimmed by 0 bases and the J gene end by 4 bases; junction bases not matched to a gene: 6. The CDR3 runs 17 residues. Germline V gene data show CDR1 as LNHNV and CDR2 as YYDKDF (reference sequence). The CDR3 bases are TGTGCCACCAGCAGAGACCGCACAGGGGGCATCACCGGGGAGCTGTTTTTT. Translated, it gives CATSRDRTGGITGELFF.